This T cell receptor (beta chain) is drawn from a study of CD8 T cells in Susac syndrome. Overall study findings and caveats: Clonal expansion involving Susac CD8+ cells peaked in TEMRA cells and active patients.

Negative isolation was used for CD8+ and CD4+ T cells and FACS enrichment for TEMRA cells. A remark on this clonotype: Its antigen remains unknown.

CDR1 and CDR2 from the germline V gene are MNHNS and SASEGT. The CDR3 has 13 amino acids. V was trimmed by 1 base and J by 1 base, leaving 4 bases between them. With random hexamers, reverse transcription was performed on roughly 0.5 to 1 ug of RNA. MiXCR, applied by TCRdb to the immunoSEQ multiplex PCR reads, yields one record per CDR3 protein. The table lists fewer than 90,000 distinct CDR3 sequences, about 94% of them singletons. The sample consisted of CD8+ T cells from PBMCs. The sequence was obtained from a human donor with Susac syndrome. The rearrangement joins TRBV6-1 to TRBJ1-1, with D uncertain. The CDR3 here is CASSEVGNTEAFF. The CDR3 DNA is TGTGCCAGCAGTGAAGTAGGGAACACTGAAGCTTTCTTT.